The present T cell receptor (beta chain) was sequenced within a study of vaccination and CD4 T cells after COVID-19. The treatment: roughly 11-day PBMC culture with coronavirus spike peptide pools or control peptides (ViraFEST assay). CD4+ T-cell collection from the unexposed donor predated the COVID-19 pandemic (2011-2018). The Oncomine TCR Beta short-read assay was applied to DNA of cultured CD4+ T cells. TCRdb reprocessed the PCR reads via MiXCR and lists one record per CDR3 protein. The sample holds about 6,600 distinct CDR3 sequences, about 28% seen once. A remark on this clonotype: The antigen remains undetermined.

Germline CDR1 reads SGHTA; CDR2 reads FQGNSA. CDR3 size: 12 residues. V was pared by 1 base and J by 4 bases, with 2 bases between. The receptor's source is a human donor in good health. Source material: CD4+ T cells from blood, cultured in vitro. The genes are TRBV7-2 and TRBJ1-3; D is unclear. The CDR3 DNA reads TGTGCCAGCAGCTTAGGGGGAAACACCATATATTTT. As protein: CASSLGGNTIYF.